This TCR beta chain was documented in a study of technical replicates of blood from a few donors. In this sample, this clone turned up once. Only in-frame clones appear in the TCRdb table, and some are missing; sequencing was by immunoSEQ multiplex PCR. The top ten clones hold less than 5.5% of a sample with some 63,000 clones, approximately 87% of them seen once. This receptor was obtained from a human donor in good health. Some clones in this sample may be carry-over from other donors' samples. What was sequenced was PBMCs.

The CDR3 DNA follows: TGTGCCAGCAGCCCCGACTTCCGGACACTACAATCCGGAAACACCATATATTTT. This sequence encodes CASSPDFRTLQSGNTIYF. The rearrangement uses TRBV11-2 and TRBJ1-3; a possible D gene is TRBD1 (5 bases). CDR1 is SGHAT and CDR2 is FQNNGV in the germline V gene. V lost 5 bases and J 4 bases, leaving 24 bases between the germline ends. The CDR3 runs to 18 residues.